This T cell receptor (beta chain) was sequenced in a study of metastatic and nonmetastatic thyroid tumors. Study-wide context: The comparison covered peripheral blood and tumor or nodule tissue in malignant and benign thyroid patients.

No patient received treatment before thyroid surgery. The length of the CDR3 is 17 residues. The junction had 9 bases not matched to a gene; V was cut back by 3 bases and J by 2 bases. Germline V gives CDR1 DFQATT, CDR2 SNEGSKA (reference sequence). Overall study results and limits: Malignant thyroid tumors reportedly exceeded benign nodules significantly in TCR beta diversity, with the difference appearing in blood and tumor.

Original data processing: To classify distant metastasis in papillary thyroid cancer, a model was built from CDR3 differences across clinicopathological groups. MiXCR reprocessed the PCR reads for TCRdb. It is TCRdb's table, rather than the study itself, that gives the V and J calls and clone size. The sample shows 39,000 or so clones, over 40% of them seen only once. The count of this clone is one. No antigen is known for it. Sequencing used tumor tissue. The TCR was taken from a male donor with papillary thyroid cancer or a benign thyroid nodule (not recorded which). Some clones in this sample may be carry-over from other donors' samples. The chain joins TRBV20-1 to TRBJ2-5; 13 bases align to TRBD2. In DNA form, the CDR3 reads TGCAGTGCTAGGGGGGGACTAGCGGGAACCCTACAAGAGACCCAGTACTTC. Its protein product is CSARGGLAGTLQETQYF.